This T cell receptor (beta chain) came from a study of shared clonotypes between healthy human individuals. TCRdb's copy holds only in-frame clones and misses some; the assay was immunoSEQ multiplex PCR. The sample contains hundreds of thousands of clones, under 80% of which appear only once. The TCR comes from a man younger than 40 in good health. The sample was memory CD4+ T cells sorted from blood. Subset meaning: CD45RA-negative fraction.

CDR3 coding DNA: TGTGCCAGCAGCTTAGTATCAAGTACGCAGTATTTT. It translates to CASSLVSSTQYF. The genes are TRBV11-1 and TRBJ2-3; D not certain. The CDR3 covers 12 residues. Germline V CDR1 and CDR2: SGHAT, FQDESV (reference sequence). V lost 1 base and J 8 bases, leaving 7 bases between the germline ends.